Listed here are 14 T cell receptor beta chains from one sample, sequenced in a study of blood T cell repertoires in COVID-19. The assay was immunoSEQ multiplex PCR, and TCRdb's table has in-frame clones only and misses some. This sample has roughly 500,000 clones, with roughly 90% found just once. Material for sequencing was PBMCs or T cells enriched from blood (not recorded which). The receptors derive from a middle-aged woman who had recovered from COVID-19.

The chain recombines TRBV19 with TRBJ2-5, with TRBD1 as a possible D gene (6 bases). The CDR3 has 14 amino acids. CDR1 LNHDA and CDR2 SQIVND come from the germline V gene (reference sequence). V lost 1 base to trimming and J lost 5 bases, with 11 bases between them. The CDR3 DNA reads TGTGCCAGTAGTATAGTAGGGGGTACGGAGACCCAGTACTTC. Translated, it gives CASSIVGGTETQYF.

With regard to this clone: A read error may produce the germline difference seen at one junction end. The chain has TRBV29-1 and TRBJ1-5, with 7 bases aligning to TRBD1. The CDR3 runs 13 residues. The germline CDR1 and CDR2 sequences are SQVTM and ANQGSEA. The CDR3 region has the DNA TGCAGCGTGAGACAGGGTGGCAATCAGCTCCAGCATTTT. Amino acid sequence: CSVRQGGNQLQHF.

V usage is TRBV7-2 and J usage is TRBJ2-1, with D uncertain. V lost 5 bases, J lost 4 bases, and 12 bases lay in between. The V gene's germline CDR1 is SGHTA and CDR2 FQGNSA. The length of the CDR3 is 14 residues. This CDR3 reads CASSLGVSYNEQFF. The DNA for the CDR3 is TGTGCCAGCAGCCTAGGAGTTTCTTACAATGAGCAGTTCTTC.

J is TRBJ2-7 and V is TRBV7-8; the D gene is possibly TRBD2 (6 bases). The CDR3 length is 13 residues. V was cut by 5 bases and J by 6 bases, with 14 bases left in between. Germline loops: CDR1 SGHVS, CDR2 FQNEAQ. CDR3 DNA: TGTGCCAGCAGCCTACTAAGGAGGGCCGAGCAGTACTTC. Translating it yields CASSLLRRAEQYF.

The V call is TRBV6-5, the J call TRBJ2-7; D uncertain. The germline CDR1 and CDR2 sequences are MNHEY and SVGAGI. With 2 bases removed from V and 2 bases from J, the gap between germline ends came to 13 bases. The CDR3 length is 15 residues. The CDR3 here is CASSYPNGGAYEQYF. The CDR3 coding sequence is TGTGCCAGCAGTTACCCCAATGGCGGCGCCTACGAGCAGTACTTC.

The chain carries TRBV6-2 or TRBV6-3 and TRBJ2-5; D perhaps matches TRBD2 (6 bases). Between the trimmed V and J ends, which lost 5 bases and 14 bases, there was a span of 18 bases. Germline V CDR1 and CDR2: MNHEY, SVGEGT. The CDR3 length is 12 residues. Here the CDR3 reads CASSNTGTVLYF. The CDR3 region has the DNA TGTGCCAGCAGTAATACCGGGACTGTTCTTTACTTC.

This rearrangement joins TRBV5-6 to TRBJ2-2; 11 bases are shared with TRBD2. Per germline, CDR1 SGHDT and CDR2 YYEEEE. The junction had 5 bases not matched to a gene; V was cut back by 5 bases and J by 2 bases. The CDR3 sequence is 16 residues long. In DNA form, the CDR3 reads TGTGCCAGCAGATCCGGGACTAGCGGAAACACCGGGGAGCTGTTTTTT. This sequence encodes CASRSGTSGNTGELFF. Looking up the rest from reference TRBV5-6 and TRBJ2-2 gives the full variable domain: DAGVTQSPTHLIKTRGQQVTLRCSPKSGHDTVSWYQQALGQGPQFIFQYYEEEERQRGNFPDRFSGHQFPNYSSELNVNALLLGDSALYLCASRSGTSGNTGELFFGEGSRLTVL.

This clone was seen only once. The V call is TRBV30, the J call TRBJ1-1, with 8 positions matching TRBD1. Germline-derived CDR1 and CDR2 are GTSNPN and SVGIG (reference sequence). The length of the CDR3 is 16 residues. V was clipped by 5 bases and J by 5 bases; unmatched bases: 16. The CDR3 region has the DNA TGTGCCTGGGATAGCAGGGGGCCTCCTGGCCTAACTGAAGCTTTCTTT. It codes for CAWDSRGPPGLTEAFF.

The chain is built from TRBV6-2 or TRBV6-3 and TRBJ1-2, with 8 bases fitting TRBD1. The CDR3 runs to 17 residues. Germline V gives CDR1 MNHEY, CDR2 SVGEGT. J lost 2 bases, V lost 2 bases, and 10 bases had no gene match. The chain's CDR3 is CASSYRTGGTSNYGYTF. As DNA, the CDR3 is TGTGCCAGCAGTTACCGTACAGGGGGGACGAGCAACTATGGCTACACCTTC.

This clone was detected only once. The CDR3 DNA reads as TGTGCCAGCAGCTTAGGGCGGGGACAGTCGAACACTGAAGCTTTCTTT. Translated, it gives CASSLGRGQSNTEAFF. V is TRBV11-1 and J is TRBJ1-1; 7 positions agree with TRBD1. V shed 1 base and J 1 base; nucleotides not matched to a gene: 6. This CDR3 is built from 16 residues. Per germline, CDR1 SGHAT and CDR2 FQDESV (reference sequence).

This sequence joins TRBV5-1 and TRBJ1-1, with 8 bases matching TRBD1. The CDR3 runs 18 residues. Germline assignment: CDR1 SGHRS and CDR2 YFSETQ. The V and J ends lost 1 base and 0 bases, in that order; junction bases with no gene match: 11. CDR3 DNA sequence: TGCGCCAGCAGCTTGTATCTGACAGGGGAGCCGATGAACACTGAAGCTTTCTTT. Residues: CASSLYLTGEPMNTEAFF.

The chain is built from TRBV2 and TRBJ2-6; D may be TRBD2 (6 bases). Trimming stripped 3 bases from V and 4 bases from J, with 10 bases between. Germline-derived CDR1 and CDR2 are SNHLY and FYNNEI. The CDR3 is made up of 15 amino acids. The CDR3 reads CASSDGGYGANVLTF. CDR3 nucleotides: TGTGCCAGCAGTGATGGGGGGTACGGGGCCAACGTCCTGACTTTC. Combining the CDR3 with reference TRBV2 and TRBJ2-6 gives the whole variable domain EPEVTQTPSHQVTQMGQEVILRCVPISNHLYFYWYRQILGQKVEFLVSFYNNEISEKSEIFDDQFSVERPDGSNFTLKIRSTKLEDSAMYFCASSDGGYGANVLTFGAGSRLTVL.

J is TRBJ1-5 and V is TRBV16; TRBD1 might be the D (5 bases). Trimming shortened V by 4 bases and J by 2 bases, and 12 bases separated the two germline ends. Germline V CDR1 and CDR2: KGHSY, FQNENV. The CDR3 contains 15 residues. DNA of the CDR3: TGTGCCAGCAGCCTTGGCGGGGCAGGCAATCAGCCCCAGCATTTT. It is translated as CASSLGGAGNQPQHF.

J is TRBJ2-5 and V is TRBV5-8, with unresolved D. The CDR3 extends over 19 amino acids. With 4 bases removed from V and 2 bases from J, the gap between germline ends came to 27 bases. Per the germline V gene, CDR1 is SGHTS and CDR2 is YDEGEE. The CDR3 DNA reads as TGTGCCAGCAGCCCCTCTAGGTGGCGGCTGCCAAGCCGGCAAGAGACCCAGTACTTC. Amino acid sequence: CASSPSRWRLPSRQETQYF.